A single sample gave rise to the 23 T cell receptor beta chains below, sequenced in a study of blood T cells in healthy people across ages. Then a second PCR, running about 7 to 11 cycles, was carried out with a sample-barcoded 5' primer and a J-beta primer mix. TCRdb re-derived calls from the 5' RACE reads in MiXCR, one entry per CDR3 protein. This sample yields more than 900,000 distinct CDR3 sequences, of which under 35% are seen a single time; 10% belongs to the top ten. These data are also associated with another study on T cells of mothers and their children.

The sample consisted of blood. These receptors all stem from a woman aged 35 to 49 in good health.

The rearrangement uses TRBV5-1 and TRBJ2-1; 7 positions match TRBD1. The germline CDR1 and CDR2 sequences are SGHRS and YFSETQ. V was pared by 5 bases and J by 0 bases, with 5 bases of the junction left unmatched. This CDR3 is built from 15 residues. CDR3 bases: TGCGCCAGCAGAGACAGGGCGAGCTCCTACAATGAGCAGTTCTTC. Protein sequence: CASRDRASSYNEQFF.

This clonotype was detected only a few times. The V call is TRBV27, the J call TRBJ1-4; D is perhaps TRBD1 (6 bases). V lost 10 bases and J lost 1, with 19 bases in between. This CDR3 contains 16 residues. The germline V gene encodes CDR1 MNHEY and CDR2 SMNVEV (reference sequence). The CDR3 spells CATKTGTRGTNEKLFF. The CDR3 region has the DNA TGTGCCACCAAAACAGGGACCAGGGGAACTAATGAAAAACTGTTTTTT.

Ten or more counts support this clonotype. The chain employs TRBV10-3 and TRBJ2-3; D ambiguous. Germline-derived CDR1 and CDR2 are ENHRY and SYGVKD. V lost 2 bases and J 0 bases, leaving 9 bases between the germline ends. The CDR3 spans 15 residues. CDR3 bases: TGTGCCATCAGTGAGGAACCAGCTAGCACAGATACGCAGTATTTT. Protein sequence: CAISEEPASTDTQYF.

This clonotype has just a few counts. J is TRBJ2-3 and V is TRBV19; the D call may be TRBD1 or TRBD2 (5 bases each). CDR1 and CDR2 (germline): LNHDA, SQIVND (reference sequence). Trimming took off 2 bases at V and 5 bases at J, with 17 bases between the two ends. The CDR3 sequence is 16 residues long. CDR3 loop: CASSIQTGTPEDTQYF. The CDR3, as DNA: TGTGCCAGTAGTATACAGACGGGGACCCCAGAAGATACGCAGTATTTT.

This clonotype has more than one count but fewer than ten. The V call is TRBV28, the J call TRBJ2-7, with TRBD2 identical over 8 bases. CDR3 length equals 15 residues. V lost 2 bases and J lost 3; bases outside the gene matches: 6. The germline V gene encodes CDR1 MDHEN and CDR2 SYDVKM. CDR3 in amino acids: CASSLLSGANYEQYF. The CDR3 DNA sequence: TGTGCCAGCAGTTTACTTAGCGGGGCGAACTACGAGCAGTACTTC.

In this sample, this clonotype turned up many times. This chain connects TRBV24-1 to TRBJ2-7; D not resolved. The V end was cut by 2 bases, the J end by 2 bases, with 6 bases between. The germline CDR1 and CDR2 sequences are KGHDR and SFDVKD. The length of the CDR3 is 13 residues. The CDR3, as DNA: TGTGCCACCAGTGATTCTTCGCCCTACGAGCAGTACTTC. Translating it yields CATSDSSPYEQYF.

J is TRBJ1-2 and V is TRBV20-1; D gene uncertain. Germline V lookup: CDR1 DFQATT, CDR2 SNEGSKA (reference sequence). Trimming left V 3 bases short and J 8 bases short, with 16 bases between. CDR3 size: 13 residues. CDR3 sequence (DNA): TGCAGTGCTAGCCGGAGGGAGGGTACAGGCTACACCTTC. Translation gives CSASRREGTGYTF.

Turning to this clonotype: A junction boundary mismatches the germline segment, possibly from a read error. The chain employs TRBV12-3 or TRBV12-4 and TRBJ1-6; 8 bases align to TRBD1. This CDR3 has 16 residues. CDR3 protein: CAGSLNAGGANSPLHF. As DNA, the CDR3 is TGTGCCGGCAGTTTGAATGCAGGGGGCGCGAATTCACCCCTCCACTTT.

This sequence joins TRBV5-1 and TRBJ2-7; D may be TRBD2 (5 bases). The CDR3 spans 13 residues. Per the germline V gene, CDR1 is SGHRS and CDR2 is YFSETQ. V gave up 4 bases and J gave up 6 bases, with 14 bases separating them. The CDR3 bases are TGCGCCAGCAGCGAGGACTTGGCGGGCGAGCAGTACTTC. Encoded protein: CASSEDLAGEQYF. Complete variable domain (other parts from reference TRBV5-1 and TRBJ2-7): KAGVTQTPRYLIKTRGQQVTLSCSPISGHRSVSWYQQTPGQGLQFLFEYFSETQRNKGNFPGRFSGRQFSNSRSEMNVSTLELGDSALYLCASSEDLAGEQYFGPGTRLTVT.

At least ten counts were recorded for this clonotype. J is TRBJ2-3 and V is TRBV6-4; no firm D call. CDR1 and CDR2 from the germline V gene are MRHNA and SNTAGT. This CDR3 comprises 13 residues. The V and J ends lost 2 bases and 2 bases respectively, with 5 bases between them. The CDR3 here is CASSDRVTDTQYF. CDR3 bases: TGTGCCAGCAGTGACCGGGTCACAGATACGCAGTATTTT.

The chain links TRBV5-1 to TRBJ2-7; D possibly corresponds to TRBD1 (6 bases). Trimming removed 4 bases from V and 1 base from J, with 15 bases in between. Germline loops: CDR1 SGHRS, CDR2 YFSETQ. The CDR3 contains 15 residues. CDR3 sequence reads: CASSRTGQPSYEQYF. CDR3 DNA: TGCGCCAGCAGCCGGACCGGACAGCCATCCTACGAGCAGTACTTC.

The chain couples TRBV18 to TRBJ2-3, with D perhaps TRBD1 (6 bases). V was clipped by 3 bases and J by 3 bases, with 13 bases between them. CDR1 is KGHSH, CDR2 LQKENI, per germline. The length of the CDR3 is 15 residues. The CDR3 loop is CASSPKGTGTDTQYF. For the CDR3, the DNA is TGTGCCAGCTCACCCAAGGGAACAGGGACAGATACGCAGTATTTT.

Regarding this clonotype: It may be a read error: a sequence one base away is much more abundant. The V call is TRBV7-3, the J call TRBJ2-7, with D perhaps matching TRBD1 or TRBD2 (5 bases each). This CDR3 has 16 amino acids. V was cut by 4 bases and J by 2 bases, with 18 bases left in between. The germline gives CDR1 SGHTA, CDR2 FQGTGA. In nucleotides, the CDR3 is TGTGCCAGCAGCTCCTCTAGAAGGGACGGTCCCTACGAGCAGTACTTC. Translated, it gives CASSSSRRDGPYEQYF. Variable domain in full (rest from reference TRBV7-3 and TRBJ2-7): GAGVSQTPSNKVTEKGKYVELRCDPISGHTALYWYRQSLGQGPEFLIYFQGTGAADDSGLPNDRFFAVRPEGSVSTLKIQRTERGDSAVYLCASSSSRRDGPYEQYFGPGTRLTVT.

Concerning this clonotype itself: A much more abundant neighbour one base away suggests this may be a read error. The chain carries TRBV29-1 and TRBJ2-7, with D possibly being TRBD1 (5 bases). The germline V gene encodes CDR1 SQVTM and CDR2 ANQGSEA. The V and J ends lost 8 bases and 7 bases respectively, with 24 bases between them. The CDR3 spans 14 residues. The CDR3 loop reads CSILRQTSYNEQYF. The CDR3 coding sequence is TGCAGCATCCTCAGACAGACCTCCTACAATGAGCAGTACTTC.

Details on this clonotype: A clone one base away is much larger, so this may be a read error. The chain employs TRBV28 and TRBJ2-5, with TRBD2 matching over 10 bases. This CDR3 comprises 14 residues. The germline gives CDR1 MDHEN, CDR2 SYDVKM. Trimming at V came to 6 bases and at J to 7 bases, leaving 8 bases not matched to a gene. The chain's CDR3 is CASREGTSVGTQYF. The CDR3, as DNA: TGTGCCAGCAGGGAAGGGACTAGCGTGGGGACCCAGTACTTC.

This clonotype occurred a few times. V and J are TRBV29-1 and TRBJ1-2; D gene unclear. V lost 5 bases, J lost 4 bases, and 11 bases lay in between. Per the germline V gene, CDR1 is SQVTM and CDR2 is ANQGSEA. This CDR3 is 12 amino acids long. The CDR3 DNA follows: TGCAGCGTTCTCGGGCCCAGCTATGGCTACACCTTC. Its protein product is CSVLGPSYGYTF.

This clonotype was picked up a small number of times. The chain has TRBV12-5 and TRBJ2-5; TRBD2 aligns across 7 bases. CDR1 LGHNT and CDR2 FRNRAP come from the germline V gene. This CDR3 is built from 12 residues. The V segment lost 5 bases and the J segment 7 bases; nucleotides outside the gene matches: 4. The CDR3 loop is CASGSWGGTQYF. In nucleotides, the CDR3 is TGTGCTAGTGGTAGTTGGGGGGGGACCCAGTACTTC. The full variable domain, with the rest looked up from reference TRBV12-5 and TRBJ2-5, is DARVTQTPRHKVTEMGQEVTMRCQPILGHNTVFWYRQTMMQGLELLAYFRNRAPLDDSGMPKDRFSAEMPDATLATLKIQPSEPRDSAVYFCASGSWGGTQYFGPGTRLLVL.

The chain recombines TRBV5-1 with TRBJ2-3; 7 bases agree with TRBD1. The CDR3 spans 14 residues. CDR1 is SGHRS and CDR2 is YFSETQ in the germline V gene. The V segment lost 3 bases and the J segment 2 bases; nucleotides outside the gene matches: 3. This chain's CDR3 is CASSSGTATDTQYF. CDR3 bases: TGCGCCAGCAGCTCGGGGACAGCCACAGATACGCAGTATTTT.

This clonotype was counted only a few times. This sequence joins TRBV28 and TRBJ2-7; a possible D gene is TRBD2 (7 bases). The CDR3 length is 15 residues. Trimming cost V 5 bases and J 4 bases, with 18 bases left between them. The germline gives CDR1 MDHEN, CDR2 SYDVKM. In DNA, the CDR3 is TGTGCCAGCAGTAAGGGGGGCGGGGGAGGTTACGAGCAGTACTTC. Translation gives CASSKGGGGGYEQYF.

On this clonotype: An end of the junction does not agree with germline; a read error may underlie this. This chain connects TRBV27 to TRBJ1-5; D may be TRBD1 (6 bases). The CDR3 spans 15 residues. Germline CDR1 and CDR2: MNHEY and SMNVEV (reference sequence). CDR3 residues: CVSSSRGQGRQPQHF. DNA of the CDR3: TGTGTCAGCAGTAGCCGAGGGCAGGGGCGTCAGCCCCAGCATTTT.

This clonotype was counted only a few times. Germline and junction disagree at one end, which may indicate a read error. The chain combines TRBV20-1 with TRBJ1-4; D unresolved. The CDR3 extends over 13 amino acids. Germline V gene lookup returns CDR1 DFQATT and CDR2 SNEGSKA (reference sequence). As DNA, the CDR3 is TGCAGTGCTAGAGCTACGACTAAGGAAAAACTGTTTTTT. Translating gives CSARATTKEKLFF.

This clonotype was seen a handful of times. The chain joins TRBV2 to TRBJ2-7; 10 bases agree with TRBD2. The length of the CDR3 is 15 residues. Unmatched junction bases numbered 5, after V lost 6 bases and J lost 0 bases. Per germline, CDR1 SNHLY and CDR2 FYNNEI. CDR3 in amino acids: CASRLAGGSSYEQYF. The CDR3 DNA reads as TGTGCCAGCAGGTTAGCGGGGGGATCCTCCTACGAGCAGTACTTC. Based on the CDR3 plus reference TRBV2 and TRBJ2-7, the full variable domain is EPEVTQTPSHQVTQMGQEVILRCVPISNHLYFYWYRQILGQKVEFLVSFYNNEISEKSEIFDDQFSVERPDGSNFTLKIRSTKLEDSAMYFCASRLAGGSSYEQYFGPGTRLTVT.

There are a few counts of this clonotype. The chain links TRBV3-1 to TRBJ2-1, with 11 bases lining up with TRBD2. Germline V gene sequence: CDR1 LGHDT, CDR2 YNNKEL (reference sequence). V shed 3 bases and J 2 bases; nucleotides not matched to a gene: 9. The CDR3 is 18 amino acids. The CDR3 coding sequence is TGTGCCAGCAGCCAGGGACCCACTAGCGGGGGACCCTACAATGAGCAGTTCTTC. It codes for CASSQGPTSGGPYNEQFF.